This T cell receptor (beta chain) was documented in a study of cytomegalovirus exposure and HLA in healthy donors. The PCR contained 60 Vbeta and 13 Jbeta primers. The repertoire was sequenced with immunoSEQ multiplex PCR; TCRdb's copy has only in-frame clones and lacks some. The sample consists of about 120,000 clones, around 77% of them appearing once. Trimming cost V 7 bases and J 1 base, with 10 bases left between them. The germline gives CDR1 MDHEN, CDR2 SYDVKM. The CDR3 is 13 residues long. Sequencing was performed on PBMCs. The clonotype was recovered from a man in his fifties in good health and CMV-seropositive. The chain recombines TRBV28 with TRBJ1-1; maybe TRBD1 (6 bases). The CDR3 DNA sequence: TGTGCCAGCATCAGGACAGCGAACACTGAAGCTTTCTTT. Amino acid sequence: CASIRTANTEAFF.